The 22 T cell receptor beta chains presented below share a single source sample, sequenced in a study of post-analysis software for immune sequencing data. These receptors are not linked to any known antigen. Findings and caveats of the study: Five TRBV segments, TRBV5-6, TRBV5-1 and TRBV20-1 among them, were found more frequent in patients than controls.

Prepared TCR beta cDNA libraries contained unique molecular identifiers. In TCRdb, the PCR reads were re-called with MiXCR into one record per CDR3 protein. The repertoire holds roughly 650,000 distinct CDR3 sequences, with 55% to 70% as singletons. The sequenced sample consisted of blood. These receptors were taken from a girl aged 2 to 9 with multiple sclerosis.

With respect to this clonotype: The germline gene is not matched at one end of the junction; a read error may be the cause. The chain links TRBV7-2 to TRBJ1-2; possibly TRBD1 for D (5 bases). The germline V gene encodes CDR1 SGHTA and CDR2 FQGNSA. The CDR3 has 14 residues. CDR3 protein: CASSLVGGNYGFTF. As DNA, the CDR3 is TGTGCCAGCAGCTTAGTGGGGGGAAACTATGGCTTCACCTTC.

This clonotype was found a few times. The CDR3 bases are TGTGCCAGCAGTGCCAGCGGGGGGGCCTCCGGCGAGCAGTACTTC. Its translation: CASSASGGASGEQYF. The chain carries TRBV12-3 or TRBV12-4 and TRBJ2-7; 10 bases agree with TRBD2. With V trimmed by 5 bases and J by 6 bases, 10 bases remained unmatched. The length of the CDR3 is 15 residues.

The chain carries TRBV3-1 and TRBJ1-5, with 10 bases matching TRBD1. This CDR3 spans 14 amino acids. Trimming at V came to 4 bases and at J to 9 bases, leaving 6 bases not matched to a gene. Germline V gene data show CDR1 as LGHDT and CDR2 as YNNKEL (reference sequence). This chain's CDR3 is CASSPGTGASPQHF. CDR3 DNA sequence: TGTGCCAGCAGCCCTGGGACAGGGGCGTCGCCCCAGCATTTT.

The gene calls are TRBV2 and TRBJ1-2; D is ambiguous. Germline CDR1 SNHLY, CDR2 FYNNEI. V gave up 6 bases and J gave up 0 bases, with 8 bases separating them. The CDR3 length is 13 residues. The CDR3 sequence: CASSDAANYGYTF. The CDR3 DNA reads TGTGCCAGCAGCGACGCTGCTAACTATGGCTACACCTTC. Combining the CDR3 with reference TRBV2 and TRBJ1-2 gives the whole variable domain EPEVTQTPSHQVTQMGQEVILRCVPISNHLYFYWYRQILGQKVEFLVSFYNNEISEKSEIFDDQFSVERPDGSNFTLKIRSTKLEDSAMYFCASSDAANYGYTFGSGTRLTVV.

V is TRBV27 and J is TRBJ1-1, with D unresolved. The CDR3 has 14 amino acids. V lost 1 base and J 0 bases, leaving 6 bases between the germline ends. Looked up from germline, CDR1 is MNHEY and CDR2 is SMNVEV (reference sequence). CDR3: CASSLLNMNTEAFF. CDR3 in DNA: TGTGCCAGCAGTTTATTGAATATGAACACTGAAGCTTTCTTT.

This clonotype was seen a handful of times. The chain combines TRBV2 with TRBJ2-5, with D hard to call. With the DNA end fitting TRBJ2-1 better, the J assignment may be wrong. The V gene's germline CDR1 is SNHLY and CDR2 FYNNEI. This CDR3 region has 16 residues. The CDR3 is CASSELDSSDQETQFF. The CDR3 nucleotides are TGTGCCAGCAGTGAATTGGATAGTTCGGACCAAGAGACCCAGTTCTTC.

The chain links TRBV6-1 to TRBJ2-1; the D gene is possibly TRBD2 (5 bases). Trimming pared 4 bases from V and 0 bases from J, leaving 13 bases between. Germline V gives CDR1 MNHNS, CDR2 SASEGT. The CDR3 length is 16 residues. DNA of the CDR3: TGTGCCAGCAGTGCCCGGACTCCCAGCTCCTACAATGAGCAGTTCTTC. Its protein is CASSARTPSSYNEQFF.

The rearrangement links TRBV27 to TRBJ2-2; a weak D match, TRBD1 (8 bases). From germline, CDR1 is MNHEY and CDR2 SMNVEV (reference sequence). This CDR3 is built from 15 residues. V lost 3 bases to trimming and J lost 5 bases, with 13 bases between them. The CDR3 spells CASSFTGGGTGELFF. The CDR3 region has the DNA TGTGCCAGCAGTTTTACAGGGGGGGGGACCGGGGAGCTGTTTTTT.

The V gene is TRBV5-1, the J gene TRBJ2-7; unclear D gene. CDR3 length equals 12 residues. V was trimmed by 3 bases and J by 9 bases, leaving 13 bases between them. Germline V gives CDR1 SGHRS, CDR2 YFSETQ. CDR3 sequence (DNA): TGCGCCAGCAGCTCCCGAGGAATTGGGCAGTACTTC. Translating gives CASSSRGIGQYF.

This clonotype was seen only a few times. The chain uses TRBV11-2 and TRBJ2-1, with no clear D. The CDR3 is 14 amino acids. Trimming left V 1 base short and J 4 bases short, with 8 bases between. Germline V lookup: CDR1 SGHAT, CDR2 FQNNGV. The DNA of the CDR3 is TGTGCCAGCAGCTTAGTACTAAAATACAATGAGCAGTTCTTC. It is translated as CASSLVLKYNEQFF.

CDR3 DNA sequence: TGTGCCAGCAGTTTATCCCGACAGGGCCGGGCGACCCAGTACTTC. Translating gives CASSLSRQGRATQYF. This sequence joins TRBV12-3 or TRBV12-4 and TRBJ2-7; 7 bases map to TRBD1. The closer fit of TRBJ2-5 to the DNA end suggests the J call may be wrong. The CDR3 is 15 residues long.

There are a few counts of this clonotype. The rearrangement joins TRBV12-3 or TRBV12-4 to TRBJ1-2; a possible D gene is TRBD1 (5 bases). The CDR3 is made up of 16 amino acids. The V and J ends lost 1 base and 4 bases respectively, with 16 bases between them. CDR3 nucleotides: TGTGCCAGCAGTTTAGATAAGGCAGGGAGCGCCTATGGCTACACCTTC. Its translation: CASSLDKAGSAYGYTF.

The CDR3 sequence is CSARDGEQGTKEQYF. DNA of the CDR3: TGCAGTGCTAGAGATGGGGAACAGGGAACGAAGGAGCAGTACTTC. The V call is TRBV20-1, the J call TRBJ2-5; D is perhaps TRBD1 (6 bases). The CDR3 covers 15 residues. The V and J ends lost 0 bases and 11 bases respectively, with 22 bases between them. Germline V CDR1 and CDR2: DFQATT, SNEGSKA (reference sequence).

In its sample, this clonotype was seen a few times. J is TRBJ2-5 and V is TRBV15, with D perhaps matching TRBD1 or TRBD2 (5 bases each). Germline V gene data show CDR1 as LNHNV and CDR2 as YYDKDF (reference sequence). This CDR3 spans 15 amino acids. Trimming shortened V by 0 bases and J by 4 bases, and 12 bases separated the two germline ends. As DNA, the CDR3 is TGTGCCACCAGCAGAGATCTCAATGGGGGAGAGACCCAGTACTTC. As protein: CATSRDLNGGETQYF.

CDR3 nucleotides: TGCGCCAGCAGCCAAGATCGCGGGACTAGCGGGAGGGCAGCCTACAATGAGCAGTTCTTC. It yields the protein CASSQDRGTSGRAAYNEQFF. V usage is TRBV4-1 and J usage is TRBJ2-1; 16 bases are shared with TRBD2. The V gene's germline CDR1 is MGHRA and CDR2 YSYEKL. The CDR3 covers 20 residues. Trimming at V came to 0 bases and at J to 2 bases, leaving 7 bases not matched to a gene.

The chain links TRBV12-3 or TRBV12-4 to TRBJ2-7, with 14 nucleotides matching TRBD2. The CDR3 sequence is 16 residues long. Trimming removed 6 bases from V and 3 bases from J; junction bases left unmatched: 7. The DNA for the CDR3 is TGTGCCAGCAGCCCTCGACTAGCGGGGGGGAGCTACGAGCAGTACTTC. Translation: CASSPRLAGGSYEQYF.

The V call is TRBV20-1, the J call TRBJ2-3; 9 bases fit TRBD2. CDR1 and CDR2 from the germline V gene are DFQATT and SNEGSKA (reference sequence). CDR3 length equals 13 residues. Trimming at V came to 6 bases and at J to 9 bases, leaving 10 bases not matched to a gene. This CDR3 reads CSAARGGTDTQYF. The DNA of the CDR3 is TGCAGTGCGGCGCGGGGGGGAACTGACACGCAGTATTTT.

The gene calls are TRBV5-1 and TRBJ1-1; D unresolved. Germline-derived CDR1 and CDR2 are SGHRS and YFSETQ. This CDR3 region has 14 residues. V was pared by 4 bases and J by 0 bases, with 10 bases between. In DNA form, the CDR3 reads TGCGCCAGCAGCATGGGCCTTTTGAACACTGAAGCTTTCTTT. Protein sequence: CASSMGLLNTEAFF.

The chain uses TRBV6-1 and TRBJ2-1; D is unresolved. The CDR3 is made up of 17 amino acids. Trimming cost V 3 bases and J 4 bases, with 19 bases left between them. Germline V gives CDR1 MNHNS, CDR2 SASEGT. This CDR3 is CASSDYLPASPYNEQFF. As DNA, the CDR3 is TGTGCCAGCAGTGACTATTTACCAGCAAGCCCTTACAATGAGCAGTTCTTC.

The rearrangement links TRBV24-1 to TRBJ2-3; TRBD2 matches at 10 bases. Trimming took 7 bases from V and 5 from J; bases not matched to a gene: 8. Germline assignment: CDR1 KGHDR and CDR2 SFDVKD. The CDR3 runs to 15 residues. As DNA, the CDR3 is TGTGCCACCAGCGTCAGCGGGAGGGCCGGAGATACGCAGTATTTT. Translated: CATSVSGRAGDTQYF.

The V gene is TRBV7-2, the J gene TRBJ2-3; the D gene is possibly TRBD2 (5 bases). Germline lookup yields CDR1 SGHTA and CDR2 FQGNSA. The V end lost 3 bases, the J end lost 6 bases, and 10 bases lay between the germline ends. The CDR3 totals 13 residues. The CDR3 DNA follows: TGTGCCAGCAGCTTCGTTGCGGGCGATACGCAGTATTTT. It specifies CASSFVAGDTQYF. Variable domain in full (rest from reference TRBV7-2 and TRBJ2-3): GAGVSQSPSNKVTEKGKDVELRCDPISGHTALYWYRQSLGQGLEFLIYFQGNSAPDKSGLPSDRFSAERTGGSVSTLTIQRTQQEDSAVYLCASSFVAGDTQYFGPGTRLTVL.

J is TRBJ2-5 and V is TRBV6-5; TRBD1 aligns across 7 bases. The CDR3 totals 15 residues. Germline lookup yields CDR1 MNHEY and CDR2 SVGAGI. The V gene end was trimmed by 5 bases and the J gene end by 3 bases; junction bases not matched to a gene: 9. Here the CDR3 DNA reads TGTGCCAGCAGTGACCCCCAGGGGGTAGAAGAGACCCAGTACTTC. Residues: CASSDPQGVEETQYF.